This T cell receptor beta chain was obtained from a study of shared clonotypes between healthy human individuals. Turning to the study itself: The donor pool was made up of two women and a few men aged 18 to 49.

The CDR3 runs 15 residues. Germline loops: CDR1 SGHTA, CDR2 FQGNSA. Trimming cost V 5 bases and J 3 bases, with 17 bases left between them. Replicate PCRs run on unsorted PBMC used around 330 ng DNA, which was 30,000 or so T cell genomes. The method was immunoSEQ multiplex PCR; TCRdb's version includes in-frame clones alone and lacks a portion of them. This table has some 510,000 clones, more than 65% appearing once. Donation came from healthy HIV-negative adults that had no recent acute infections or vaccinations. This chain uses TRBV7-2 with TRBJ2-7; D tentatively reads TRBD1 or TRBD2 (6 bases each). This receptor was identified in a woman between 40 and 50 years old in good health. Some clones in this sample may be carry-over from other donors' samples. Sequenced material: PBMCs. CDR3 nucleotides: TGTGCCAGCAGCCTCATCGTAGGGGGGAGCTACGAGCAGTACTTC. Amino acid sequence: CASSLIVGGSYEQYF.